This paragraph covers one T cell receptor (beta chain) sequence. Antigen unknown. One base separates it from a far larger clone, so it is likely a read error. Other DNA sequences in this sample translate to the same CDR3. Germline CDR1 reads SGHKS; CDR2 reads YYEKEE (reference sequence). V lost 4 bases and J 7 bases, leaving 8 bases between the germline ends. The CDR3 runs 11 residues. The PCR employed 60 Vbeta primers together with 13 Jbeta primers. In the original processing: Roughly 11 million shared chains were among the about 80 million unique TCR beta chains that a later analysis counted. Here immunoSEQ multiplex PCR was the method, and the copy in TCRdb shows in-frame clones only, minus some. V and J calls and clone size are those listed in that table; D and trimming were worked out from the DNA. The sample lists over 85,000 clones, over 65% occurring once. The sample is drawn from a study of cytomegalovirus exposure and HLA in healthy donors.

Findings of the study overall: It was reported that TCR beta sequences correctly inferred the HLA-A and HLA-B alleles for most subjects. Among donors in an Asian-associated ancestry cluster, a later analysis reportedly found fewer N-insertions than the roughly 700-donor mean.

This chain joins TRBV5-5 and TRBJ1-1, with a tentative D call TRBD1 (6 bases). Sample: PBMCs. The source of this sequence is a man aged 25 to 45 in good health and CMV-seropositive. The CDR3 bases are TGTGCCAGCAGCGGGGACAATGAAGCTTTCTTT. Encoded protein: CASSGDNEAFF.